This T cell receptor (beta chain) was recorded in a study of response to subunit inactivated influenza vaccine. This clonotype was counted between two and nine times. TCRdb re-derived calls from the RT-PCR reads in MiXCR, one entry per CDR3 protein. The table includes hundreds of thousands of distinct CDR3 sequences, over 20% detected once. CDR1 is MNHEY, CDR2 SVGAGI, per germline. V dropped 5 bases and J dropped 5 bases, with 13 bases sitting between them. The CDR3 runs to 14 residues. This material consisted of PBMCs from blood, taken 21 months after vaccination. The V and J genes are TRBV6-5 and TRBJ2-4; D is perhaps TRBD2 (6 bases). This receptor was obtained from a man aged 50-75 years who received an inactivated influenza vaccine. CDR3 DNA: TGTGCCAGCAGTCCGGGGGACGTCCAAAACATTCAGTACTTC. Encoded protein: CASSPGDVQNIQYF.